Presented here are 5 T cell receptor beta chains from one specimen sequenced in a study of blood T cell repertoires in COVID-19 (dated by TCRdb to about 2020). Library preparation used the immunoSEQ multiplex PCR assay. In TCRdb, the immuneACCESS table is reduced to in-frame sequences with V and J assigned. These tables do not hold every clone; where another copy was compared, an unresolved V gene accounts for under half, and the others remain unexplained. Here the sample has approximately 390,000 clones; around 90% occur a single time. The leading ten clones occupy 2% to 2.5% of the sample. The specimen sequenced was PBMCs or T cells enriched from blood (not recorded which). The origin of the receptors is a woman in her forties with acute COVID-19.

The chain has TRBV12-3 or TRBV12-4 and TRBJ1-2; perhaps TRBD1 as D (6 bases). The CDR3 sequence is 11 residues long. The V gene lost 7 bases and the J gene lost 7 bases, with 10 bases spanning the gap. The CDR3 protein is CASTRGFGYTF. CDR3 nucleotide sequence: TGTGCCAGCACAAGGGGGTTTGGCTACACCTTC.

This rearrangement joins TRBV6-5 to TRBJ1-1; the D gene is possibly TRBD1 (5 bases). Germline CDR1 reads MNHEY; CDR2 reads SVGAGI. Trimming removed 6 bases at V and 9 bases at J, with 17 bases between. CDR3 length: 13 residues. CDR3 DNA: TGTGCCAGCAGCACAGGCAGGGTGTCGAAAGCTTTCTTT. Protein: CASSTGRVSKAFF.

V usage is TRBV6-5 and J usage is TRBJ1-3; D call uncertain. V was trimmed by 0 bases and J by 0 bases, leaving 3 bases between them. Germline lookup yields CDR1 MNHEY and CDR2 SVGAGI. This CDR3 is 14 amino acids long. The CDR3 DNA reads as TGTGCCAGCAGTTACTCCAGCTCTGGAAACACCATATATTTT. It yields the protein CASSYSSSGNTIYF.

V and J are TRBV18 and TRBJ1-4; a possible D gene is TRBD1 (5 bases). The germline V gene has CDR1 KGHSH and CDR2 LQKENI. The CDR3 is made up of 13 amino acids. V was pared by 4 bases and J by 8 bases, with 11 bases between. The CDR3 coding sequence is TGTGCCAGCTCACAGGGGTTTGGGGAAAAACTGTTTTTT. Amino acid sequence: CASSQGFGEKLFF.

For the CDR3, the DNA is TGTGCCAGCAGTTTTCGTGATGCGGGCTACACCTTC. Translating gives CASSFRDAGYTF. The V gene is TRBV12-3 or TRBV12-4, the J gene TRBJ1-2, with no clear D. The V end was cut by 3 bases, the J end by 8 bases, with 10 bases between. The CDR3 covers 12 residues.